This T cell receptor (beta chain) was recovered during a study of regulatory T cells in long-lasting Graves disease. Study conclusions and caveats: Peripheral blood was the sole material, not thyroid tissue.

As to time point: newly diagnosed GD, antithyroid drugs for less than 3 months. Extracted RNA from PBMCs served as the source of the TCR library. Building the TCR beta libraries relied on iRepertoire HTBI primers, and CDR3 regions underwent Arm-PCR. MiXCR, applied by TCRdb to the multiplex PCR reads, yields one record per CDR3 protein. The sample lists fewer than 650,000 distinct CDR3 sequences, around 16% seen once, with around 11% in the top ten. This CDR3 has 18 residues. The germline V gene encodes CDR1 SGHNT and CDR2 YYREEE (reference sequence). Unmatched junction bases numbered 15, after V lost 3 bases and J lost 8 bases. This clonotype was seen only a few times. Its antigen is still unknown. A further study also used this sample, focusing on T cells in Graves' hyperthyroidism and ophthalmopathy.

The chain joins TRBV5-4 to TRBJ2-1; 12 bases match TRBD2. The sequenced sample was peripheral blood mononuclear cells (PBMCs), obtained at new diagnosis, from a patient treated with antithyroid drugs. The clonotype was recovered from a young man with Graves disease. CDR3 in DNA: TGTGCCAGCAGCTGGGGACTAGCGGGCCCCCACGATACAGATGAGCAGTTCTTC. Protein product: CASSWGLAGPHDTDEQFF.